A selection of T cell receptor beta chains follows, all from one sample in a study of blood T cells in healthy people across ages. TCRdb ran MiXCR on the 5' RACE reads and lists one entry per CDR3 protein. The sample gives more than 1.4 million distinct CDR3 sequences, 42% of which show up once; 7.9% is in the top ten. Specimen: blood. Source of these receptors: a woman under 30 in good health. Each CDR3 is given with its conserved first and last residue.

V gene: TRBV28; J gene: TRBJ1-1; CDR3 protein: CASSPGSQGWNTEAFF
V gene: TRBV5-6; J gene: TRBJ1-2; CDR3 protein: CASRRVNRGNYGYTF
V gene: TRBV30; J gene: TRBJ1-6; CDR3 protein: CAWTGQGNSPLHF
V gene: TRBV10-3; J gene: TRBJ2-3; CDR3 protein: CAIKGGISTDTQYF
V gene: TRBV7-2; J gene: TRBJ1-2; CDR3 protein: CASSLGLIHTSYGYTF
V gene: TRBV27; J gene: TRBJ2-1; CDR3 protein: CASSISGLAGSYEQFF
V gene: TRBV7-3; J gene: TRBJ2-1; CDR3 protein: CASSVPTGEQFF
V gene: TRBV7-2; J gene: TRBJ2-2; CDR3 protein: CASTGGPFTGELFF
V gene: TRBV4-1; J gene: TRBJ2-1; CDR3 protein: CASSHLGLADFNEQFF
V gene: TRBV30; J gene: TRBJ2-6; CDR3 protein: CAWEGSPRANVLTF
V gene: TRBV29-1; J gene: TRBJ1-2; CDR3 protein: CSVVNSLGYTF
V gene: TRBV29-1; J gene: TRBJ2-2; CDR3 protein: CSVEQGSNTGELFF
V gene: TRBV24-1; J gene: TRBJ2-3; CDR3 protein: CATSDFLAAQYF
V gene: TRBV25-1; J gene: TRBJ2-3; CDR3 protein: CASSGAGRDTQYF
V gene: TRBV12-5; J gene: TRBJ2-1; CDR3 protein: CASGPGTSGGDEQFF
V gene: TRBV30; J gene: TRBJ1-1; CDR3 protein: CAWSVGGLVAEAFF
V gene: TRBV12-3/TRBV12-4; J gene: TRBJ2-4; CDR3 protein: CASSRDLMAWQYF
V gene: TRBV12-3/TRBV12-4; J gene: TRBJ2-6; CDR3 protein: CASTRGASGANVLTF
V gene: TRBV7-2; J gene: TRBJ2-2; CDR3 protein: CASSPGTSLRTGELFF
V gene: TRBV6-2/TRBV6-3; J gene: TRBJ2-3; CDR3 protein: CASRSLPGQGQDTQYF
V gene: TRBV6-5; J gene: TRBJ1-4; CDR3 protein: CASSYSDATNEKLFF
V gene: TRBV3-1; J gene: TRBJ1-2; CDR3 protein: CASSPGVTLGYGYTF
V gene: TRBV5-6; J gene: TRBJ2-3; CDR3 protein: CASSSSLEYPDTQYF
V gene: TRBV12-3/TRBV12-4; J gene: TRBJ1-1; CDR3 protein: CASSFETLNTEAFF
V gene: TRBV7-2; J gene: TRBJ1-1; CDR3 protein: CASSLSRVEAFF
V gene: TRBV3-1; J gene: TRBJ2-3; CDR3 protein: CASSQESGRDWDTQYF
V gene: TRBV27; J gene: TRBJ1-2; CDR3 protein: CASSLSGGINYGYTF
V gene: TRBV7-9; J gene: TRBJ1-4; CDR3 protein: CASSFQTGGKEKLFF
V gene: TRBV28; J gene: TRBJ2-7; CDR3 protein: CASKGRAKTYEQYF
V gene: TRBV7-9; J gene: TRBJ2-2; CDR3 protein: CASSFRTSGSTGELFF
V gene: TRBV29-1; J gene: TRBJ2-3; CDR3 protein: CSGGSVSDTQYF
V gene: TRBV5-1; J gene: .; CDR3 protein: CASSPRLAGVWNEQYF
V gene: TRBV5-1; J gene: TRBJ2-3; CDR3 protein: CASSSRLGGPTDTQYF
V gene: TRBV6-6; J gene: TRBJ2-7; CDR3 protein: CASKEGGPSSYEQYF
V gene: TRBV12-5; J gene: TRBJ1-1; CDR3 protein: CASGLAKSGAKFSEAFF
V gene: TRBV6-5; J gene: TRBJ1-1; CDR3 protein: CASSYRGRNTEAFF
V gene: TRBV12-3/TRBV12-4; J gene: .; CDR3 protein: CASSSPSGGPPYEQYF
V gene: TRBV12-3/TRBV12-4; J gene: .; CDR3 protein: CASSPTGQGVRTQYF
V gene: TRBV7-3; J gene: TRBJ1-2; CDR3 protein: CASSLSAGDAYGYTF